This T cell receptor (beta chain) was recovered during a study of chemoradiotherapy in HPV16-positive cancers. Study background: Two HPV16-positive patients' cells yielded candidate HPV-specific clones and common motifs.

This table comes from immunoSEQ multiplex PCR, and its TCRdb copy is limited to in-frame clones, with some not included. There are around 4,500 clones in the sample; roughly 85% occur only once, and around 4% lies in the top ten. Germline CDR1 reads SNHLY; CDR2 reads FYNNEI. Trimming removed 4 bases at V and 4 bases at J, with 14 bases between. The CDR3 totals 15 residues. Overall study results and limits: Non-HPV-specific T cells did not expand in tumors during treatment, whereas candidate HPV-specific clones and E7-related motifs did. Better recurrence-free survival went with HPV-responsive T-cell expansion in HPV16-positive patients.

Samples were taken several times over chemoradiotherapy. This clone appeared a single time. The antigen remains unidentified. The TCR sequence derives from a human donor with HPV-associated anogenital cancer. Sequencing was performed on tumor tissue, taken from a patient who underwent chemoradiotherapy. This chain joins TRBV2 and TRBJ1-3; possible D gene TRBD1, 5 bases. In DNA form, the CDR3 reads TGTGCCAGCAGTGGGGACCGGGGAGCAGGAAACACCATATATTTT. Protein: CASSGDRGAGNTIYF.